The 8 T cell receptor beta chains reported below all come from one sample, sequenced in a study of blood T cell repertoires in COVID-19. The table came from immunoSEQ multiplex PCR; TCRdb's copy has only in-frame clones and leaves some out. The sample consists of 90,000 to 120,000 clones, about 85% of them appearing once. The sequenced sample consisted of peripheral blood. Receptor source: a human donor in a cohort sampled during active COVID-19.

This chain uses TRBV10-2 with TRBJ2-1; no clear D gene. Germline assignment: CDR1 WSHSY and CDR2 SAAADI. This CDR3 is 11 amino acids long. The germline V and J ends were trimmed by 2 bases and 7 bases, with 3 bases remaining between them. For the CDR3, the DNA is TGCGCCAGCAGTGAGGTAAATGAGCAGTTCTTC. Translation: CASSEVNEQFF.

The chain has TRBV27 and TRBJ2-4; no clear D gene. The CDR3 spans 13 residues. Germline V gene sequence: CDR1 MNHEY, CDR2 SMNVEV (reference sequence). Trimming took 4 bases from V and 0 from J, leaving 4 bases between them. This CDR3 is CASSSLAKNIQYF. The CDR3 nucleotides are TGTGCCAGCAGTTCTTTAGCCAAAAACATTCAGTACTTC.

The chain combines TRBV30 with TRBJ1-6; TRBD1 might be the D (6 bases). The V end lost 4 bases, the J end lost 3 bases, and 7 bases lay between the germline ends. Germline assignment: CDR1 GTSNPN and CDR2 SVGIG (reference sequence). The CDR3 totals 13 residues. CDR3 loop: CAWNRDYNSPLHF. The CDR3 nucleotides read TGTGCCTGGAACAGGGACTATAATTCACCCCTCCACTTT. The complete variable domain, with remaining parts taken from reference TRBV30 and TRBJ1-6, reads SQTIHQWPATLVQPVGSPLSLECTVEGTSNPNLYWYRQAAGRGLQLLFYSVGIGQISSEVPQNLSASRPQDRQFILSSKKLLLSDSGFYLCAWNRDYNSPLHFGNGTRLTVT.

V is TRBV28 and J is TRBJ1-2; the D gene is possibly TRBD1 (6 bases). Germline-derived CDR1 and CDR2 are MDHEN and SYDVKM. The V gene lost 4 bases and the J gene lost 5 bases, with 8 bases spanning the gap. This CDR3 contains 12 residues. CDR3 DNA sequence: TGTGCCAGCAGTTGGGGGCGTTATGGCTACACCTTC. Residues: CASSWGRYGYTF.

The chain links TRBV5-1 to TRBJ2-3; maybe TRBD1 (5 bases). With 4 bases removed from V and 2 bases from J, the gap between germline ends came to 8 bases. This CDR3 is built from 13 residues. Germline assignment: CDR1 SGHRS and CDR2 YFSETQ. This chain's CDR3 is CASSMGPTDTQYF. The CDR3 coding sequence is TGCGCCAGCAGCATGGGGCCCACAGATACGCAGTATTTT.

V is TRBV5-4 and J is TRBJ2-2; 10 bases map to TRBD2. This CDR3 is built from 16 residues. Looked up from germline, CDR1 is SGHNT and CDR2 is YYREEE (reference sequence). The V segment lost 2 bases and the J segment 7 bases; nucleotides outside the gene matches: 8. This CDR3 reads CASSFSGRVRIGELFF. CDR3 nucleotide sequence: TGTGCCAGCAGCTTCAGCGGGAGGGTTCGGATCGGGGAGCTGTTTTTT. Supplemented by reference TRBV5-4 and TRBJ2-2, the full variable domain reads ETGVTQSPTHLIKTRGQQVTLRCSSQSGHNTVSWYQQALGQGPQFIFQYYREEENGRGNFPPRFSGLQFPNYSSELNVNALELDDSALYLCASSFSGRVRIGELFFGEGSRLTVL.

The CDR3, as DNA: TGCGCCAGCAGACAAACAGGGGGCACGGTGAGGAACACTGAAGCTTTCTTT. Translation: CASRQTGGTVRNTEAFF. J is TRBJ1-1 and V is TRBV5-1; 9 bases map to TRBD1. The germline gives CDR1 SGHRS, CDR2 YFSETQ. Unmatched junction bases numbered 12, after V lost 5 bases and J lost 1 base. This CDR3 region has 17 residues.

J is TRBJ2-6 and V is TRBV27, with D unclear. Trimming left V 0 bases short and J 3 bases short, with 3 bases between. CDR1 MNHEY and CDR2 SMNVEV come from the germline V gene (reference sequence). This CDR3 is built from 14 residues. The CDR3 is CASSLSGGANVLTF. CDR3 nucleotide sequence: TGTGCCAGCAGTTTATCCGGTGGGGCCAACGTCCTGACTTTC.